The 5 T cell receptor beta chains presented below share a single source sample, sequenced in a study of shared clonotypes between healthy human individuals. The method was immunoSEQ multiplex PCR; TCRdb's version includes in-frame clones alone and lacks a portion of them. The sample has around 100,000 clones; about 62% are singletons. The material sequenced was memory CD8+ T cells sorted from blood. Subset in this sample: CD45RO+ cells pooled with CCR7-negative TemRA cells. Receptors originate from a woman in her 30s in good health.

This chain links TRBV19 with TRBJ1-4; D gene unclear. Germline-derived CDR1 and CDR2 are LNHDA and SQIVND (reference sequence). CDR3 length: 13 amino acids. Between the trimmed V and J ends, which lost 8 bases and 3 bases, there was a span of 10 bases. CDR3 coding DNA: TGTGCCAGTCAGTTTAGGCCTAATGAAAAACTGTTTTTT. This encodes CASQFRPNEKLFF.

CDR3 in DNA: TGTGCCAGCAGTTTATGCACAGCCCGAACTCGACCTTTTTTGTGCGAGCAGTACTTC. Translation gives CASSLCTARTRPFLCEQYF. The gene calls are TRBV28 and TRBJ2-7; D is unclear. Germline V gene sequence: CDR1 MDHEN, CDR2 SYDVKM. There are 19 residues in the CDR3. Trimming stripped 0 bases from V and 6 bases from J, with 27 bases between.

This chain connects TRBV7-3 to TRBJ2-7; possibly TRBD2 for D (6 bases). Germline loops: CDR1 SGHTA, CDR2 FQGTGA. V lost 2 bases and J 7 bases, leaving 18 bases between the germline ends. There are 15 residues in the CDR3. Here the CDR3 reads CASSLDPSPEGEQYF. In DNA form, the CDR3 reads TGTGCCAGCAGCTTAGACCCTAGCCCGGAGGGGGAGCAGTACTTC.

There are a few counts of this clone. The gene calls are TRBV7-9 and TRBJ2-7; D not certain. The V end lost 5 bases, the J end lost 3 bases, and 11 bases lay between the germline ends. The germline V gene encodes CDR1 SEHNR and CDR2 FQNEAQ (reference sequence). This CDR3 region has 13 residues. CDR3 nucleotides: TGTGCCAGCAGCCCCGGGCCCAACTACGAGCAGTACTTC. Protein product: CASSPGPNYEQYF.

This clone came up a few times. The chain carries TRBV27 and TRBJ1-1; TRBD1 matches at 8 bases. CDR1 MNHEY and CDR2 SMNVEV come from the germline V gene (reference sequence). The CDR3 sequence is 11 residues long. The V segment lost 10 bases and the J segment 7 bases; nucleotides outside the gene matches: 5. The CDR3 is CATRTGNEAFF. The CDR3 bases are TGTGCCACCCGGACAGGGAATGAAGCTTTCTTT.